Listed here is a single TCR beta chain. Its antigen has not been determined. Base qualities are missing; no much larger clone stands one base away. This specimen belongs to a study of vaccination effects on CD4 cells after COVID-19 (dated 2022 in TCRdb). Study-wide context: The ViraFEST assay stimulated PBMC with viral peptide pools and then used TCR sequencing to identify antigen-specific CD4+ T cell clonotypes by expansion. Two doses of either the BNT162b2 or the mRNA-1273 mRNA SARS-CoV-2 vaccine were administered to participants. Each well held over 1.5 million PBMC cultured in IMDM containing around 5.1% human AB serum, around 10 IU/ml IL-2 and gentamicin, along with approximately 10 ug/ml peptides. SARS-CoV-2 spike-specific CD4+ TCR repertoires were compared before and after mRNA vaccination in COVID-19 convalescent patients and in infection-naive vaccine recipients. Altogether, 10 COVID-19 convalescent patients and several SARS-CoV-2-naive healthy vaccine recipients made up the full study. Cultures from other donors in the study were sequenced with the Oncomine TCR Beta short-read assay on an Illumina iSeq 100.

The CDR3 has 16 amino acids, counting the end cysteine and phenylalanine. Only the CDR3 part of the read is kept: 48 bases, read in frame from the first base. The germline V gene (reference sequence) gives CDR1 as LGHDT and CDR2 as YNNKEL. A distance of 11 bases separates the germline ends of V and J, which lose 1 base and 4 bases respectively. The method was the immunoSEQ multiplex PCR assay. DNA from the cultured and isolated CD4+ T cells underwent TCR beta CDR3 sequencing. Regarding the original processing steps: Non-productive TCR sequences were removed, reads were trimmed to the CDR3 region, and CDR3s of at least 7 amino acids were retained. Antigen-specific clonotypes were identified using the MANAFEST web app by comparison of expansion in peptide wells against reference cultures. Positive clones required FDR<0.05 expansion versus reference and all other wells, odds ratio above 5, and frequency above 0.1% in two replicate wells. Cross-reactive clonotypes were defined as significantly expanded in SARS-CoV-2 spike wells and in at least one common cold coronavirus spike condition. Using the stringdist R package, CDR3 similarity was measured by Levenshtein distance, and unrooted trees were constructed with ape in R 3.6.1. Drawn from immuneACCESS, this table holds only the in-frame rearrangements with V and J called that TCRdb kept. Clones are partly lost; checked studies trace under half to an unresolved V gene and leave the rest unexplained. The V and J calls and the clone size are those of that table, but D and trimming were determined from the DNA. The sample table holds about 25,000 clones, of which roughly 75% were seen once. 9.5% to 12% of the sample belongs to the ten largest clones.

General findings and caveats noted by the study authors: Limitations of the study were the small number of convalescent patients and the absence of early post-infection timepoints. Marked clonal contraction was observed in both infection-induced and vaccine-induced clones at late post-vaccination timepoints, consistent with waning T cell responses. In healthy vaccine recipients, vaccine-induced clones were almost all SARS-CoV-2 mono-reactive, with only 1 of 255 being cross-reactive with common cold coronaviruses.

After 10 days of culture, CD4+ T cells were isolated with the EasySep CD4+ T cell isolation kit. Healthy vaccine recipients had no prior SARS-CoV-2 infection, confirmed by negative nucleocapsid antibodies before and after vaccination. On days 3 and 7, half of the culture medium was replaced with fresh IL-2-containing medium. Unless noted otherwise, every peptide stimulation condition was grown in triplicate wells. PBMC were separated from whole blood using Ficoll-Paque Plus gradient centrifugation and were then either cryopreserved at -140C or used fresh. The QIAamp micro DNA kit was used to extract genomic DNA from the cultured CD4+ T cells.

The starting material was CD4+ T cells from PBMCs cultured without peptide, obtained before COVID-19 vaccination. The TCR was taken from a human donor who received a COVID-19 vaccine. The chain is encoded by TRBV3-1 (or the pseudogene TRBV3-2) joined to TRBJ1-6, with the identity of the D gene unclear. The sequence in DNA is TGTGCCAGCAGCCAAGCTCAACACCTATATAATTCACCCCTCCACTTT. Its protein product is CASSQAQHLYNSPLHF.